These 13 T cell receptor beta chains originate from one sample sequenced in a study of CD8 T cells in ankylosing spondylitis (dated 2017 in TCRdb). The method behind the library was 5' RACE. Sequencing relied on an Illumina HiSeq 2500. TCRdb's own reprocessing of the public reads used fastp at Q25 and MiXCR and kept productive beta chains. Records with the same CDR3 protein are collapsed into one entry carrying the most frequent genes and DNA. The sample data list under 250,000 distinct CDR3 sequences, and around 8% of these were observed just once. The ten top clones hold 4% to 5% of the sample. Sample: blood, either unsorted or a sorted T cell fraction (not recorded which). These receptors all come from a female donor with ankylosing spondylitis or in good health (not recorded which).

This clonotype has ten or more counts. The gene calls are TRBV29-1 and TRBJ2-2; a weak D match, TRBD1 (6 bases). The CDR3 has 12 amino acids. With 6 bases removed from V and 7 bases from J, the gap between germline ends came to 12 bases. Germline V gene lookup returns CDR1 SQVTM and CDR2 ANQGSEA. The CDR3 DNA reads TGCAGCGTGGCGAGGGGGAACGGGGAGCTGTTTTTT. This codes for CSVARGNGELFF.

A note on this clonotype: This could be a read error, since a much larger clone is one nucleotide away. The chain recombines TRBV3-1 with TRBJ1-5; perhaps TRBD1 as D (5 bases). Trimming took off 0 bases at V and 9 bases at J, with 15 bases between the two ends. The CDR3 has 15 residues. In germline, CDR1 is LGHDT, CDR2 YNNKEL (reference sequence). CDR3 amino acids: CASSQDPRGVAPQHF. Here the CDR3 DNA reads TGTGCCAGCAGCCAAGATCCAAGGGGTGTGGCGCCCCAGCATTTT.

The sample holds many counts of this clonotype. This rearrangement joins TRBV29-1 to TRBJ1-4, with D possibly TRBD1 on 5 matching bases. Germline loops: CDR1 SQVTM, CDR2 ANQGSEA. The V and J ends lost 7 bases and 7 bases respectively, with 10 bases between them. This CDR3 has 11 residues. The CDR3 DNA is TGCAGCGCAGAAAGGGGTGAAAAACTGTTTTTT. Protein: CSAERGEKLFF.

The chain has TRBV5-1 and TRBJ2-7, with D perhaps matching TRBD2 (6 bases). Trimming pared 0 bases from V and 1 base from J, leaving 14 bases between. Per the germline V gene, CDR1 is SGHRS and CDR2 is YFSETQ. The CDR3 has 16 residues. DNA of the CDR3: TGCGCCAGCAGCTTGGGTTTGGAGGGGAGATCCTACGAGCAGTACTTC. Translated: CASSLGLEGRSYEQYF.

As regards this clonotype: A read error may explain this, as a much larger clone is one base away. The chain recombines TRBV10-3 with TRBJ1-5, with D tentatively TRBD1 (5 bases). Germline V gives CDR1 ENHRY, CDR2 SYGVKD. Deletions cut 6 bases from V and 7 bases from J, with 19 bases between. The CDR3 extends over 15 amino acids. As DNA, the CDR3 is TGTGCCATCAGCCTCTCTCACGGGGCTGGGCAGCCCCAGCATTTT. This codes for CAISLSHGAGQPQHF.

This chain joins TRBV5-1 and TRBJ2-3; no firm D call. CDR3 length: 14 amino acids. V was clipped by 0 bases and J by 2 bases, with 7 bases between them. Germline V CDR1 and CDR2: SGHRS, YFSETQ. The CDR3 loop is CASSLETFTDTQYF. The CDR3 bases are TGCGCCAGCAGCTTGGAGACTTTCACAGATACGCAGTATTTT.

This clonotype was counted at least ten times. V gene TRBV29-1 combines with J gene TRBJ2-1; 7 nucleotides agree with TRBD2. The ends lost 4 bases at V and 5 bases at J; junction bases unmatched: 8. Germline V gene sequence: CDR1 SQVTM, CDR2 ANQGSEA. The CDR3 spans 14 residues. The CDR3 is CSVVRRLADNEQFF. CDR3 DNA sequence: TGCAGCGTTGTAAGGAGACTAGCAGACAATGAGCAGTTCTTC.

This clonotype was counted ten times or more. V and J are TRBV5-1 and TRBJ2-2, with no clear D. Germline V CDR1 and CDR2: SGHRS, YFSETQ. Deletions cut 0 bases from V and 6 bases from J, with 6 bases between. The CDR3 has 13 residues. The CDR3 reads CASSLEGPGELFF. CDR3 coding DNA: TGCGCCAGCAGCTTGGAAGGCCCCGGGGAGCTGTTTTTT.

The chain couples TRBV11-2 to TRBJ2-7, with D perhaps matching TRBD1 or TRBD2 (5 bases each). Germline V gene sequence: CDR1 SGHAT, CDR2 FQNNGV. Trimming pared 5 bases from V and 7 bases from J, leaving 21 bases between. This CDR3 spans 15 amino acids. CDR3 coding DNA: TGTGCCAGCAGCCCGTCGGGGACGCCTTCGGGTGAGCAGTACTTC. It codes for CASSPSGTPSGEQYF.

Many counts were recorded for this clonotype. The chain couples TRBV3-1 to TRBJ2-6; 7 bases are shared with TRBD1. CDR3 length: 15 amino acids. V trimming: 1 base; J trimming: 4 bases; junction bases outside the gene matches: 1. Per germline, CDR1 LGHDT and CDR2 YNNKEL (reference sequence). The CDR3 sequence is CASSQATGGANVLTF. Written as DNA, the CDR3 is TGTGCCAGCAGCCAAGCGACAGGGGGGGCCAACGTCCTGACTTTC.

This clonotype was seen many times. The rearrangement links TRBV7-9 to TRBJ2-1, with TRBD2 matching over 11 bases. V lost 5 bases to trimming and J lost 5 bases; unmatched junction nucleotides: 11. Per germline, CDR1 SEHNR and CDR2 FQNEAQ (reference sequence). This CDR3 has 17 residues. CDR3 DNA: TGTGCCAGCAGCCCCCGCACTAGCGGGAGCGCAAACAATGAGCAGTTCTTC. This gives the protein CASSPRTSGSANNEQFF.

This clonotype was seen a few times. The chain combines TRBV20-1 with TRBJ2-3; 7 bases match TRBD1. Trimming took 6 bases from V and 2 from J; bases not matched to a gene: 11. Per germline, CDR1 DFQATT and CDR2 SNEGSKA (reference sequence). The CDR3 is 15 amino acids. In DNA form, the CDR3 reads TGCAGTGCCGACGGGACAGCGCTCCCCACAGATACGCAGTATTTT. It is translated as CSADGTALPTDTQYF.

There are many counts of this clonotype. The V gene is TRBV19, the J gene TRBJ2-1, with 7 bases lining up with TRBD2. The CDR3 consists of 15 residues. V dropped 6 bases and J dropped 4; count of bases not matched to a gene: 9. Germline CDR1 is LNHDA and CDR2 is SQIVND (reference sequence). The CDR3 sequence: CASRFSSAGYNEQFF. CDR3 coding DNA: TGTGCCAGTAGATTCTCCTCAGCGGGGTACAATGAGCAGTTCTTC.